The clone carrying this T cell receptor (beta chain) was counted many times. The antigen remains unidentified. This entry is derived from a study of molecular identifiers for immune sequencing clone quantification. Findings and limits, study-wide: Effector cells kept over 99% of their molecules in clones above 20 RNA copies, while naive cells kept under 1% there. Reports indicate spiked Jurkat TCR RNA from one cell could be found among roughly 930,000 naive cells.

One entry per CDR3 protein, called by TCRdb with MiXCR from the PCR reads. The table has about 640,000 distinct CDR3 sequences, 20% seen once. Germline V lookup: CDR1 MNHEY, CDR2 SVGEGT. The V end was cut by 8 bases, the J end by 1 base, with 9 bases between. This CDR3 comprises 12 residues. Preparation of naive CD8 libraries involved roughly 18,000 to 1,100,000 sorted cells and 10%, 30% or 50% RNA. Naive CD8 T cells underwent sorting with the CD8+CD4-CCR7+CD45RA+ definition. Sequences were obtained from naive CD8+ T cells from blood, with Jurkat cell RNA spiked in. Subset: FACS-sorted CD8+CD4-CCR7+CD45RA+ naive T cells. This chain links TRBV6-2 or TRBV6-3 with TRBJ2-7; TRBD1 is a possible D gene (6 bases). The receptor was derived from a human donor in good health. Some libraries in this study had Jurkat cell RNA spiked in. In nucleotides, the CDR3 is TGTGCCAGCCTAGGACAGTCCTACGAGCAGTACTTC. Amino acid sequence: CASLGQSYEQYF.